Given below is one T cell receptor (beta chain) in context. This clone has just a few counts. It lacks a known antigen. Nothing much larger sits one base from this clone, and base qualities are not available. Including the terminal cysteine and phenylalanine, the CDR3 comprises 13 residues. Only the CDR3 part of the read is kept: 39 bases, read in frame from the first base. The germline ends are 14 bases apart after V is trimmed by 1 base and J by 10 bases. For CDR1 and CDR2, the germline V gene lists SGHRS and YFSETQ. TCRbeta CDR3 regions were amplified from genomic DNA using the immunoSEQ Assay, a bias-controlled multiplex PCR. Concerning the study's data processing: Within the assay, amplification of reference gene primers was used to estimate how many nucleated cells each sample contained. To quantify the absolute abundance of each unique TCRbeta CDR3 rearrangement, sequence reads were collapsed and filtered. For each sample, productive Simpson clonality was calculated by taking the square root of Simpson's diversity index across productive rearrangements. In TCRdb, the immuneACCESS table is reduced to in-frame sequences with V and J assigned. These tables do not hold every clone; where another copy was compared, an unresolved V gene accounts for under half, and the others remain unexplained. D and trimming were read from the DNA, whereas the V and J calls and clone size are those reported in that table. This sample is represented by 110,000 to 150,000 clones; approximately 73% of them were singletons. The ten largest clones take up less than 5.5% of the sample.

The data originate from a study of blood T cell repertoires in COVID-19 (dated by TCRdb to 2018 to 2020). A note on the overall study: Collaborator samples came from the United States, Italy and Spain and covered acute and convalescent phases of COVID-19. The prospective study material was composed of cDNA or gDNA derived from T cells, B-cell-depleted T cells, or PBMCs. The dataset comprised deeply sampled blood TCRbeta repertoires from subjects exposed to, actively infected with, or recovered from COVID-19. A freely available public database, intended as a resource for researchers studying the immune response to SARS-CoV-2, is where the repertoires were released. Samples were obtained from the ongoing ImmuneRACE study (first 160 participants) and from over 1,000 subjects provided by 6 global collaborators. A de-identified subject ID, COVID-19 status, age in years and sex were almost always included in the sample metadata. Where HLA class I and class II types were available, the types were taken from metadata supplied by the sample provider, not from assay-based typing.

The collaborating institutions used their own protocols to collect whole blood in K2EDTA tubes. For TCRbeta analysis, collaborator samples were shipped as frozen whole blood, as isolated PBMCs, or as DNA extracted from either sample type. General conclusions and limits of the study: Clinical and demographic metadata were provided uncurated, with the amount varying by source and participant.

Sequencing was carried out using peripheral blood. The source of this sequence is a man aged 55 to 69 with acute or convalescent COVID-19. The V gene is TRBV5-1 and the J gene is TRBJ1-1, with the D segment identity uncertain. The sequenced DNA: TGCGCCAGCAGCTTGCCGCCGGAGAAGGCAGCTTTCTTT. It codes for CASSLPPEKAAFF.